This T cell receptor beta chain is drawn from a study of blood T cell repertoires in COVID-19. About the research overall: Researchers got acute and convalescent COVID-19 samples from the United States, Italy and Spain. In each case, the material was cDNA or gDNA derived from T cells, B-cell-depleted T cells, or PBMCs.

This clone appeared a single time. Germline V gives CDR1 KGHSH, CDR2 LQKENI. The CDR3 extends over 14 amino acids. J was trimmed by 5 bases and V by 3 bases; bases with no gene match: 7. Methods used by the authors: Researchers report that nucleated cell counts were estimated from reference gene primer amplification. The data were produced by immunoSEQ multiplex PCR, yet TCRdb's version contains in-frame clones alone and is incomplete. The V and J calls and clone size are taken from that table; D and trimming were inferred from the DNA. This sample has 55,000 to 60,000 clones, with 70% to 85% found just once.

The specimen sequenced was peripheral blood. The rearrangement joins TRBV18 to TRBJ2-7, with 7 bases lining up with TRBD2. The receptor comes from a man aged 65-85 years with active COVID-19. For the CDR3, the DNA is TGTGCCAGCTCACCGCCGACTAGCATCAACGAGCAGTACTTC. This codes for CASSPPTSINEQYF.